This TCR beta chain was documented in a study of CD8+ T cells in alopecia areata. Whole-study context: Each of the treated patients was given oral tofacitinib, 5 to 10 mg twice daily, for moderate-to-severe alopecia areata.

As to treatment: oral pan-JAK inhibitor, 5-10 mg twice daily. cDNA serving as the sequencing template came from extracted, reverse transcribed RNA. Sequencing used immunoSEQ multiplex PCR; TCRdb keeps in-frame clones, though not all of them. This table has nearly 110,000 clones, 84% appearing once. CDR1 and CDR2 (germline): SGDLS, YYNGEE. The CDR3 covers 13 residues. Germline trimming cut 7 bases from V and 3 bases from J; bases unmatched to any gene: 4. The source material was CD8+ T cells sorted from blood, sampled at week 24, from a patient treated with tofacitinib. This clonotype was obtained from a human donor with alopecia areata. The chain couples TRBV9 to TRBJ2-1; 7 nucleotides line up with TRBD1. The CDR3 nucleotides read TGTGCCAGCGGGACAGCTTTCTACAATGAGCAGTTCTTC. Translated, it gives CASGTAFYNEQFF.